A single sample is the source of the 15 T cell receptor beta chains below, sequenced in a study of blood T cell repertoires in COVID-19. Libraries were prepared by immunoSEQ multiplex PCR; TCRdb keeps only in-frame clonotypes and omits some of them. The sample consists of some 270,000 clones, over 85% of them appearing once. Input material: PBMCs or T cells enriched from blood (not recorded which). All receptors derive from a woman between 55 and 75 years old who had recovered from COVID-19.

The chain carries TRBV12-3 or TRBV12-4 and TRBJ2-4, with D possibly TRBD1 on 6 matching bases. Between the trimmed V and J ends, which lost 3 bases and 6 bases, there was a span of 9 bases. The CDR3 sequence is 13 residues long. The CDR3 DNA reads as TGTGCCAGCAGTTTTCAGGGGATAAACATTCAGTACTTC. Translation: CASSFQGINIQYF.

The V gene is TRBV28, the J gene TRBJ1-4; the match to TRBD1 covers 8 bases. This CDR3 comprises 16 residues. Trimming cost V 5 bases and J 5 bases; bases outside gene matches: 10. Per the germline V gene, CDR1 is MDHEN and CDR2 is SYDVKM. This chain's CDR3 is CASSHRQGLGNEKLFF. In DNA form, the CDR3 reads TGTGCCAGCAGTCACCGACAGGGGTTGGGGAATGAAAAACTGTTTTTT.

This rearrangement joins TRBV30 to TRBJ1-2; 9 bases line up with TRBD1. CDR3 size: 12 residues. The germline V gene encodes CDR1 GTSNPN and CDR2 SVGIG (reference sequence). V shed 3 bases and J 7 bases; nucleotides not matched to a gene: 3. CDR3 in amino acids: CAWRQGAGGYTF. In DNA, the CDR3 is TGTGCCTGGAGACAGGGGGCAGGTGGCTACACCTTC.

This rearrangement joins TRBV18 to TRBJ1-4, with a tentative D call TRBD1 (6 bases). The CDR3 runs to 15 residues. Looked up from germline, CDR1 is KGHSH and CDR2 is LQKENI. V dropped 4 bases and J dropped 8 bases, with 17 bases sitting between them. CDR3 amino acids: CASSRQDPQGEKLFF. DNA of the CDR3: TGTGCCAGCTCACGTCAGGACCCCCAGGGGGAAAAACTGTTTTTT.

This clone has just a few counts. V usage is TRBV30 and J usage is TRBJ1-2, with D tentatively TRBD1 (5 bases). Trimming shortened V by 2 bases and J by 8 bases, and 18 bases separated the two germline ends. Germline CDR1 GTSNPN, CDR2 SVGIG (reference sequence). This CDR3 comprises 14 residues. The CDR3 spells CAWSPRGHSIGYTF. CDR3 bases: TGTGCCTGGAGTCCTCGAGGACATTCGATCGGCTACACCTTC.

The chain recombines TRBV7-9 with TRBJ1-2, with 9 bases identical to TRBD1. The CDR3 runs to 14 residues. V gave up 5 bases and J gave up 8 bases; unmatched junction bases: 9. Germline-derived CDR1 and CDR2 are SEHNR and FQNEAQ (reference sequence). The CDR3 region has the DNA TGTGCCAGCAGCCGCCTAGGACAGGGGAGAGGCTACACCTTC. Its protein is CASSRLGQGRGYTF.

This clone has just one count. The rearrangement links TRBV19 to TRBJ2-6, with D hard to call. The CDR3 spans 16 residues. Germline V gene sequence: CDR1 LNHDA, CDR2 SQIVND (reference sequence). V lost 0 bases and J 1 base, leaving 7 bases between the germline ends. Here the CDR3 reads CASSIDPTSGANVLTF. The CDR3 coding sequence is TGTGCCAGTAGTATAGACCCCACTTCTGGGGCCAACGTCCTGACTTTC.

The rearrangement links TRBV5-1 to TRBJ2-3; 8 positions match TRBD2. The germline gives CDR1 SGHRS, CDR2 YFSETQ. CDR3 length equals 16 residues. V lost 5 bases to trimming and J lost 2 bases; unmatched junction nucleotides: 10. CDR3 amino acids: CASSRGASGFTDTQYF. CDR3 bases: TGCGCCAGCAGTCGGGGGGCTAGCGGGTTCACAGATACGCAGTATTTT.

The J gene is TRBJ2-3, the V gene TRBV10-2; D gene ambiguous. V lost 0 bases and J lost 4, with 8 bases in between. CDR1 WSHSY and CDR2 SAAADI come from the germline V gene. This CDR3 is 14 amino acids long. Here the CDR3 DNA reads TGCGCCAGCAGTGAGTCTGGCTCGTCAGATACGCAGTATTTT. Protein sequence: CASSESGSSDTQYF.

The rearrangement joins TRBV4-2 to TRBJ2-1, with 10 bases fitting TRBD2. The germline V gene has CDR1 LGHNA and CDR2 YNFKEQ. V lost 7 bases, J lost 3 bases, and 9 bases stayed unmatched. The CDR3 runs to 16 residues. The DNA for the CDR3 is TGTGCCAGCAAGCCGGAACTAGCGGGGTTCTACAATGAGCAGTTCTTC. It codes for CASKPELAGFYNEQFF.

The chain joins TRBV12-5 to TRBJ1-2; 12 bases map to TRBD1. The CDR3 runs 15 residues. V was clipped by 5 bases and J by 4 bases; unmatched bases: 5. Germline values: CDR1 LGHNT, CDR2 FRNRAP. The CDR3 DNA is TGTGCTAGTGGTCCTGGGACAGGGGGCTCCTATGGCTACACCTTC. It yields the protein CASGPGTGGSYGYTF.

This clone was recorded only once. This rearrangement joins TRBV4-1 to TRBJ2-7; TRBD2 aligns across 8 bases. The V segment lost 0 bases and the J segment 3 bases; nucleotides outside the gene matches: 10. From germline, CDR1 is MGHRA and CDR2 YSYEKL. The CDR3 is 17 residues long. The CDR3 DNA is TGCGCCAGCAGCCAAGATCAGGTAGCGGGGACTATCTACGAGCAGTACTTC. It yields the protein CASSQDQVAGTIYEQYF.

The chain is built from TRBV5-4 and TRBJ2-7, with D possibly matching TRBD1 (6 bases). Trimming stripped 3 bases from V and 3 bases from J, with 13 bases between. This CDR3 is built from 14 residues. Germline CDR1 is SGHNT and CDR2 is YYREEE (reference sequence). The CDR3 coding sequence is TGTGCCAGCAGCTCTTTACAGGGCGTCTACGAGCAGTACTTC. As protein: CASSSLQGVYEQYF. Full variable domain (remainder filled in from reference TRBV5-4 and TRBJ2-7): ETGVTQSPTHLIKTRGQQVTLRCSSQSGHNTVSWYQQALGQGPQFIFQYYREEENGRGNFPPRFSGLQFPNYSSELNVNALELDDSALYLCASSSLQGVYEQYFGPGTRLTVT.

This clone came up once. The genes are TRBV3-1 (or the pseudogene TRBV3-2) and TRBJ1-1, with TRBD1 matching over 7 bases. Looked up from germline, CDR1 is LGHDT and CDR2 is YNNKEL (reference sequence). The CDR3 extends over 14 amino acids. With 2 bases clipped from V and 8 bases from J, the junction kept 8 bases outside the gene matches. The CDR3 DNA reads as TGTGCCAGCAGCCAACCTGCCAGACAGGGAGAAGCTTTCTTT. Protein: CASSQPARQGEAFF.

This chain joins TRBV3-1 (or the pseudogene TRBV3-2) and TRBJ2-7; 7 nucleotides align to TRBD1. Germline CDR1 LGHDT, CDR2 YNNKEL (reference sequence). CDR3 length: 12 amino acids. V lost 4 bases to trimming and J lost 9 bases; unmatched junction nucleotides: 6. The CDR3 nucleotides are TGTGCCAGCAGCCCCCAGGGGGTAGGGCAGTACTTC. This encodes CASSPQGVGQYF.